This T cell receptor beta chain appears in the sequencing data of a study of cytomegalovirus exposure and HLA in healthy donors (dated 2017 in TCRdb). In terms of the full investigation: According to an earlier analysis of 450 to 650 of the donors, some 180 million T cells yielded roughly 100 million unique TCR beta sequences and approximately 300 Gb of sequence data. Roughly 300 gigabases of sequencing data and tens of millions of unique TCR sequences were included in an early release covering under 650 HLA-typed donors. Of the roughly 400 genotyped donors, approximately 80% fell in the genetic ancestry cluster associated with self-reported Caucasian donors. The study was designed to test whether signatures of past pathogen exposure could be identified by cataloging public T cell receptors. The study profiled the T cell repertoires of hundreds of subjects by immunosequencing and related them to cytomegalovirus serostatus. In addition to the first cohort of several hundred subjects, a separate validation cohort of around 110 different subjects was used. To predict cytomegalovirus infection status, the study combined high-throughput TCR immunosequencing, statistical association of individual TCRs with disease status, and machine learning. In a later analysis, previously published TCR beta repertoires from more than 500 donors were re-analyzed and high-resolution HLA genotyping was added so that TCR occurrence patterns could be studied. Rather than using new phenotypic data, the later analysis identified candidate immune exposures from TCR beta sequences and from how often those sequences occurred across donors. An earlier analysis of some 500 of the donors applied high-throughput TCR beta sequencing to assess whether each TCR beta V gene segment acted as functional or pseudogenic. Donor age, sex, ethnicity and CMV serostatus were collected together with the repertoire data. A later genetic analysis took genome-wide SNP genotypes for about 55% of the 666 donors and used that subset as a discovery cohort. All discovery cohort repertoires had been generated on a single sequencing platform. HLA typing included class I and class II loci at four-digit resolution. Typing coverage varied by locus: roughly 629-630 donors for A, B, C, DRB1 and DQB1; approximately 560 for DQA1; over 600 for DPA1; about 450 for DPB1. Roughly five DR-DQ haplotypes were handled as single units for association and clustering because linkage in the cohort was strong. On average, about 200,000 unique TCR beta nucleotide sequences were sequenced per donor among 350 to 400 genotyped donors of the cohort, with roughly 18% of those sequences being non-productive. What the authors observed across the whole study: The classifier was reported to diagnose cytomegalovirus status with high specificity and sensitivity in both the original cohort and the validation cohort. It was suggested by the authors that the approach could potentially be generalized to other disease states and immunological phenotypes. A later genetic analysis reported fewer N-insertions in productive TCRs among donors in an Asian-associated ancestry cluster than the roughly 620-donor mean. HLA typing was unavailable for some donors at each locus, so association tests used only the typed subset. Sequencing depth was assumed to be roughly uniform across donors in the presence/absence analyses, though that assumption may not hold. A further reported finding was that TCR beta sequences accurately predicted the HLA-A and HLA-B alleles for most subjects in the first cohort. Linkage disequilibrium might explain the correlated functional status among segregating V segments, but an unknown experimental factor could not be excluded. Most TCR sequences were observed very rarely across donors, whereas some public TCRs were present in many individuals. In a later genetic analysis, a missense DCLRE1C variant was associated with V-gene and J-gene trimming of TCR beta chains, and the association was replicated in an independent cohort. Assigning TCR associations to individual alleles was difficult when HLA alleles, especially DR and DQ, strongly co-occurred. In a later analysis, the rate of TCR association differed among HLA loci, with DRB1 alleles having the most associated TCRs and HLA-C alleles having the fewest. According to a later analysis, parvovirus B19, influenza, CMV and Epstein-Barr virus appeared linked to several top co-occurrence clusters. A few of the identified cytomegalovirus-associated TCR beta chains were confirmed in vitro to be specific for cytomegalovirus antigens. In an earlier analysis of approximately 590 of the donors, most TCR beta V segments appeared in productive rearrangements about 90% or about 30% of the time, broadly matching IMGT annotations. The sequencing pipeline was judged likely to have produced a cluster of highly shared sequence variants as a technical artifact. The study gave a list of over 150 TCR beta chains associated with cytomegalovirus. A later analysis found that HLA-associated TCR beta chains were more clonally expanded and had lower generation probabilities than equally common non-associated chains. Most CMV-associated TCR beta chains appeared to be HLA-restricted in a later analysis, and the HLA associations seemed to be driven largely by CMV exposure. At a false discovery rate of 0.05, a later analysis linked 16,951 TCR beta sequences to specific HLA alleles. The cohort was sequenced for TCR beta chains only, and without alpha or paired-chain data the features that could be detected were limited. Over 15 rarely observed V segments, including chromosome 9 orphons, were excluded from the earlier analysis of just under 600 of the donors because counts were too low. For the cohort, immune exposure information was limited to CMV serostatus. Some IMGT-functional V segments, including TRBV6-2 and TRBV6-3, could not be distinguished by the 87-base-pair reads and were therefore excluded.

Libraries were constructed by the immunoSEQ multiplex PCR assay. For the multiplex PCR, a mixture combining 60 forward primers for TCR Vbeta segments and 13 reverse primers for TCR Jbeta segments was used. The CDR3 region of rearranged TCR beta genes was amplified from genomic DNA with a multiplex PCR assay. On the Illumina HiSeq System, the amplified TCR beta libraries were sequenced as 87-base-pair reads. On the authors' methods: In a later analysis, about 80 million unique TCR beta chains were counted across the roughly 670 repertoires, and about 10 million of these chains were shared by at least two donors. A nearest-neighbor algorithm error-corrected the raw reads and collapsed the reads into unique sequences, merging closely related sequences to remove PCR and sequencing errors. CDR3 sequences were aligned to IMGT reference sequences to assign V, D and J gene segments. Each retained sequence needed at least a six-nucleotide match to both a V gene segment and a J gene segment. A rearrangement counted as productive if the CDR3 had no stop codons and remained in frame with V and J, and every other rearrangement counted as non-productive. Following IMGT convention, CDR3 was defined as the stretch from the second conserved V-encoded cysteine to the conserved J-encoded phenylalanine. Sequences without an unambiguous match to a single V gene segment were excluded from the earlier analysis of 500 to 700 of the donors. In an earlier analysis of approximately 590 of the donors, V segments were called functional above 56.7% productive rearrangements and were called segregating when the between-donor standard deviation exceeded 5%. A statistical classification framework was developed to diagnose cytomegalovirus status using the catalog of TCR beta chain sequences. A later analysis assigned V and J genes by comparing TCR nucleotide sequences with IMGT/GENE-DB human TR gene sequences. Using the TCRdist pipeline, a later analysis assigned CDR3 sequences along with most-parsimonious VDJ recombination scenarios. In a later analysis, each TCR beta chain was defined by its CDR3 amino acid sequence together with its V-gene family, and reads lacking a unique V-gene family were excluded. As a way to deal with suspected cross-contamination and a sequencing artifact, a later analysis dropped approximately 570 nucleotide sequences that were highly shared and had low generation probability. A later analysis calculated a clonal expansion index for each public chain from normalized within-repertoire ranks of inferred template counts. In a later analysis, generation probabilities were computed using a VDJ recombination model fitted to out-of-frame rearrangements, and the results were checked against IGoR. In a later analysis, TCR-TCR, TCR-HLA and TCR-CMV co-occurrence was scored with hypergeometric tests, and a repertoire-size bias correction was applied to TCR pairs. In a later analysis, false discovery rates were estimated by permuting HLA or CMV assignments 20 times. A later analysis grouped co-occurring TCRs with DBSCAN, adding TCRdist sequence similarity when clustering within HLA-allele-positive subsets. Repertoires with fewer than 30,000 or more than 120,000 public chains, plus five repertoires with anomalous nucleotide sharing, were excluded from co-occurrence clustering. TCRdb carries this immuneACCESS record with in-frame sequences only. Its versions omit some clonotypes, under half of them owing to an unresolved V gene in the studies checked, with the rest unexplained. V and J calls and clone size are as listed in that table; D and trimming were resolved from the DNA. This sample lists some 130,000 clones; 65% to 85% were detected once. The ten largest clones add up to nearly 4% of the sample.

The cohort was made up of roughly 670 healthy bone marrow donors. At the time of sampling, all cohort members were nominally healthy, though unrecorded immune exposures were likely present. The donor was CMV seronegative and was included in the group of a few hundred seronegative cohort members. A peripheral blood sample was provided by each donor, and peripheral blood mononuclear cells were used for TCR beta sequencing. The Qiagen DNeasy Blood Extraction Kit was used to extract genomic DNA from the blood cell samples. This clone has a handful of counts. The specificity of this receptor is unknown. Per-base quality was not reported, and no clone a single base away is much larger than it. The CDR3 contains 15 residues, cysteine and phenylalanine counted. Only the CDR3 part of the read is kept: 45 bases, read in frame from the first base. The junction carries 15 bases between V and J, which are trimmed by 5 bases and 2 bases respectively. The germline V gene yields SGHVS for CDR1 and FQNEAQ for CDR2.

Material: PBMCs. Rearrangement joined TRBV7-8 to TRBJ1-2, with TRBD1 perhaps the D gene, on 6 matching bases. This receptor was obtained from a male donor in good health and CMV-seronegative. In nucleotide form, the sequence is TGTGCCAGCAGCCGTCAGGGGCCGTCGAACTATGGCTACACCTTC. This gives the protein CASSRQGPSNYGYTF. With all but the CDR3 taken from the reference TRBV7-8 and TRBJ1-2 genes, the full variable domain is: GAGVSQSPRYKVAKRGQDVALRCDPISGHVSLFWYQQALGQGPEFLTYFQNEAQLDKSGLPSDRFFAERPEGSVSTLKIQRTQQEDSAVYLCASSRQGPSNYGYTFGSGTRLTVV.